These 10 T cell receptor beta chains share one sample of origin, sequenced in a study of immune evolution from preneoplasia to lung adenocarcinoma. TCRdb's table, derived via immunoSEQ multiplex PCR, lists solely in-frame clones and lacks some. The repertoire has about 8,100 clones, around 83% of them found once; the top ten carry around 2.7%. Sequenced: FFPE minimally invasive lung adenocarcinoma tissue. These receptors all come from an older person with lung adenocarcinoma.

V is TRBV7-9 and J is TRBJ1-4, with a tentative D call TRBD1 (6 bases). This CDR3 region has 15 residues. Germline CDR1 SEHNR, CDR2 FQNEAQ (reference sequence). V dropped 6 bases and J dropped 2 bases, with 13 bases sitting between them. CDR3 residues: CASSPGVRTNEKLFF. For the CDR3, the DNA is TGTGCCAGCAGTCCAGGGGTGAGGACTAATGAAAAACTGTTTTTT.

The J gene is TRBJ1-6, the V gene TRBV19; 7 positions agree with TRBD1. Germline V CDR1 and CDR2: LNHDA, SQIVND (reference sequence). Trimming took 2 bases from V and 5 from J; bases not matched to a gene: 6. There are 16 residues in the CDR3. This chain's CDR3 is CASSISGTANNSPLHF. For the CDR3, the DNA is TGTGCCAGTAGTATAAGCGGGACAGCTAATAATTCACCCCTCCACTTT.

V gene TRBV5-1 combines with J gene TRBJ2-1; 10 bases are a match to TRBD2. V gave up 4 bases and J gave up 0 bases; unmatched junction bases: 16. Germline values: CDR1 SGHRS, CDR2 YFSETQ. This CDR3 has 20 amino acids. The chain's CDR3 is CASSPPPTSGFSSSYNEQFF. The DNA for the CDR3 is TGCGCCAGCAGCCCACCCCCGACTAGCGGGTTTTCTAGCTCCTACAATGAGCAGTTCTTC.

The chain carries TRBV18 and TRBJ2-3, with TRBD1 identical over 7 bases. The CDR3 loop spans 15 amino acids. V shed 3 bases, J shed 2 bases, and the junction held 5 bases outside the gene matches. The germline gives CDR1 KGHSH, CDR2 LQKENI. The CDR3 nucleotides read TGTGCCAGCTCACCCCCGGGACAGACCACAGATACGCAGTATTTT. It translates to CASSPPGQTTDTQYF.

The CDR3 nucleotides are TGTGCCAGCAGTGGCCCGAATCAGCCCCAGCATTTT. It specifies CASSGPNQPQHF. The chain links TRBV2 to TRBJ1-5, with D unresolved. The germline V and J ends were trimmed by 4 bases and 4 bases, with 5 bases remaining between them. CDR3 length: 12 amino acids. Per the germline V gene, CDR1 is SNHLY and CDR2 is FYNNEI.

This chain connects TRBV28 to TRBJ2-7; D call uncertain. This CDR3 comprises 11 residues. The germline V and J ends were trimmed by 0 bases and 5 bases, with 2 bases remaining between them. CDR1 MDHEN and CDR2 SYDVKM come from the germline V gene. DNA of the CDR3: TGTGCCAGCAGTTTATGGGACGAGCAGTACTTC. It encodes CASSLWDEQYF.

The chain couples TRBV6-1 to TRBJ2-6; D is undetermined. Germline CDR1 reads MNHNS; CDR2 reads SASEGT. The CDR3 runs 15 residues. V lost 4 bases, J lost 4 bases, and 11 bases lay in between. The DNA of the CDR3 is TGTGCCAGCAGTGCGCATCGCTCCGGGGCCAACGTCCTGACTTTC. Translated: CASSAHRSGANVLTF.

The rearrangement links TRBV4-1 to TRBJ2-7, with unresolved D. V was clipped by 3 bases and J by 2 bases, with 8 bases between them. The CDR3 totals 13 residues. Germline V gene lookup returns CDR1 MGHRA and CDR2 YSYEKL. The chain's CDR3 is CASSHLLTYEQYF. CDR3 DNA sequence: TGCGCCAGCAGCCACCTCCTCACCTACGAGCAGTACTTC.

The CDR3 DNA reads as TGTGCCATCAGTGGTCGGGGCACCGGGGAGCTGTTTTTT. It encodes CAISGRGTGELFF. The chain links TRBV10-3 to TRBJ2-2; D is possibly TRBD2 (5 bases). There are 13 residues in the CDR3. Trimming left V 4 bases short and J 4 bases short, with 7 bases between. Germline CDR1 reads ENHRY; CDR2 reads SYGVKD.

This clone has only a few counts. This chain links TRBV18 with TRBJ1-1; D is unclear. CDR3 length equals 12 residues. Germline lookup yields CDR1 KGHSH and CDR2 LQKENI. V dropped 1 base and J dropped 7 bases, with 7 bases sitting between them. The CDR3: CASSPLGNEAFF. The CDR3 nucleotides are TGTGCCAGCTCACCACTGGGGAATGAAGCTTTCTTT. The whole variable domain, filled in from reference TRBV18 and TRBJ1-1, reads NAGVMQNPRHLVRRRGQEARLRCSPMKGHSHVYWYRQLPEEGLKFMVYLQKENIIDESGMPKERFSAEFPKEGPSILRIQQVVRGDSAAYFCASSPLGNEAFFGQGTRLTVV.